A selection of T cell receptor beta chains follows, all from one sample in a study of cytomegalovirus exposure and HLA in healthy donors. The data were produced by immunoSEQ multiplex PCR, yet TCRdb's version contains in-frame clones alone and is incomplete. Seen here are some 45,000 clones, about three quarters observed once, and the top ten hold 3.4%. Sample: PBMCs. All receptors come from a woman in her thirties in good health and CMV-seronegative. Each CDR3 is given with its conserved first and last residue. A D gene is named only where the DNA matches it firmly. Expanded clones are given a class, and other clones once, few, many or no size at all.

v_gene	abundance	d_gene	j_gene	CDR3aa	CDR3nt
TRBV4-2	medium-sized	-	TRBJ2-5	CASSQDRGQTQYF	TGTGCCAGCAGCCAAGACAGGGGTCAGACCCAGTACTTC
TRBV29-1	-	TRBD1	TRBJ2-5	CSVGTDAETQYF	TGCAGCGTCGGGACAGACGCGGAGACCCAGTACTTC
TRBV4-2	-	-	TRBJ2-6	CASSQMILQAGANVLTF	TGTGCCAGCAGCCAAATGATTCTCCAGGCTGGGGCCAACGTCCTGACTTTC
TRBV5-1	-	TRBD2	TRBJ2-1	CASSSRLAGGYNEQFF	TGCGCCAGCAGCTCTAGACTAGCGGGGGGTTACAATGAGCAGTTCTTC
TRBV2	-	-	TRBJ2-7	CASKRDTAYEQYF	TGTGCCAGCAAGAGGGACACCGCCTACGAGCAGTACTTC
TRBV7-8	once	-	TRBJ1-6	CASSLLGRGTSPLHF	TGTGCCAGCAGCCTTCTGGGCAGGGGCACTTCACCCCTCCACTTT
TRBV9	-	-	TRBJ1-3	CASSEGSSGNTIYF	TGTGCCAGCAGCGAAGGGAGCTCTGGAAACACCATATATTTT
TRBV6-1	-	-	TRBJ2-5	CASSEPRGRETQYF	TGTGCCAGCAGTGAACCCAGGGGCCGGGAGACCCAGTACTTC
TRBV7-8	-	TRBD2	TRBJ2-1	CASSPDASGSGAYNEQFF	TGTGCCAGCAGCCCAGATGCTAGCGGGAGTGGGGCCTACAATGAGCAGTTCTTC
TRBV29-1	once	TRBD2	TRBJ2-7	CSVEVAGGLPYEQYF	TGCAGCGTTGAAGTAGCGGGAGGCCTACCCTACGAGCAGTACTTC
TRBV28	-	TRBD2	TRBJ2-7	CASSLLPGGYEQYF	TGTGCCAGCAGTTTGCTGCCGGGGGGCTACGAGCAGTACTTC
TRBV30	-	TRBD1	TRBJ1-6	CAWRGDRIFSPLHF	TGTGCCTGGAGGGGGGACAGGATTTTTTCACCCCTCCACTTT